Listed here are 28 T cell receptor beta chains from one sample, sequenced in a study of T cells in tumors after PD-1 blockade. Using immunoSEQ multiplex PCR, the repertoire was profiled, and TCRdb retains in-frame clones only, with some absent. Seen here are roughly 14,000 clones, 82% observed once, and the top ten hold approximately 25%. The material was PBMCs, obtained after anti-PD-1 treatment. The receptors come from a human donor with basal cell carcinoma.

The chain is built from TRBV29-1 and TRBJ1-5; TRBD1 agrees at 10 bases. The V and J ends lost 6 bases and 5 bases, in that order; junction bases with no gene match: 7. This CDR3 is 14 amino acids long. The germline gives CDR1 SQVTM, CDR2 ANQGSEA. The CDR3 nucleotides read TGCAGCGTCGCTGGGACAGGGGTCGATCAGCCCCAGCATTTT. Translation: CSVAGTGVDQPQHF.

The genes are TRBV7-9 and TRBJ2-5; D perhaps matches TRBD1 (6 bases). V was cut by 2 bases and J by 2 bases, with 12 bases left in between. The CDR3 is made up of 15 amino acids. Germline V gene sequence: CDR1 SEHNR, CDR2 FQNEAQ (reference sequence). The CDR3 nucleotides read TGTGCCAGCAGCTTATGGGGAACAGGGCAAGAGACCCAGTACTTC. This gives the protein CASSLWGTGQETQYF.

In DNA form, the CDR3 reads TGTGCCAGCAGCCCGCCCCCTCTAGCGGGGGCTTGGAATGAGCAGTTCTTC. Amino acids: CASSPPPLAGAWNEQFF. The rearrangement joins TRBV5-5 to TRBJ2-1; TRBD2 matches 10 bases. Germline values: CDR1 SGHKS, CDR2 YYEKEE (reference sequence). The CDR3 spans 17 residues. V was pared by 4 bases and J by 7 bases, with 14 bases of the junction left unmatched. The full variable domain, rest sourced from reference TRBV5-5 and TRBJ2-1, is DAGVTQSPTHLIKTRGQQVTLRCSPISGHKSVSWYQQVLGQGPQFIFQYYEKEERGRGNFPDRFSARQFPNYSSELNVNALLLGDSALYLCASSPPPLAGAWNEQFFGPGTRLTVL.

The chain combines TRBV7-9 with TRBJ2-4, with 9 bases fitting TRBD1. With V trimmed by 1 base and J by 7 bases, 5 bases remained unmatched. The CDR3 consists of 15 residues. Per the germline V gene, CDR1 is SEHNR and CDR2 is FQNEAQ (reference sequence). The CDR3 sequence is CASSLGGQGWNIQYF. DNA of the CDR3: TGTGCCAGCAGCTTAGGGGGACAGGGTTGGAACATTCAGTACTTC.

The chain uses TRBV6-6 and TRBJ2-7; 10 positions agree with TRBD1. J was trimmed by 4 bases and V by 5 bases; bases with no gene match: 11. This CDR3 has 16 residues. CDR1 is MNHNY, CDR2 SVGAGI, per germline (reference sequence). The CDR3 DNA follows: TGTGCCAGCAGTGGGCTAAATACGGGACAGGGGTACGAGCAGTACTTC. Protein product: CASSGLNTGQGYEQYF.

The chain links TRBV2 to TRBJ1-1; no clear D gene. Germline V CDR1 and CDR2: SNHLY, FYNNEI. Trimming took 5 bases from V and 5 from J, leaving 3 bases between them. The CDR3 has 10 amino acids. Written as DNA, the CDR3 is TGTGCCAGCAGTATGACTGAAGCTTTCTTT. Its protein is CASSMTEAFF.

J is TRBJ2-3 and V is TRBV21-1. TRBV21-1 is described as a pseudogene. This CDR3 is built from 18 residues. This CDR3 reads CASSKEGRGRRGRDTQYF. CDR3 nucleotides: TGTGCCAGCAGCAAAGAGGGGAGGGGGCGCCGGGGTAGAGATACGCAGTATTTT.

This chain connects TRBV29-1 to TRBJ2-7, with D maybe TRBD1 (6 bases). CDR1 is SQVTM and CDR2 is ANQGSEA in the germline V gene. The CDR3 runs 16 residues. V was shortened by 7 bases and J by 0 bases, with 22 bases between the two germline ends. The CDR3 is CSGRLLGTRSSYEQYF. The CDR3 DNA follows: TGCAGCGGACGGCTGTTAGGGACAAGGAGCTCCTACGAGCAGTACTTC.

V is TRBV5-1 and J is TRBJ2-7; a weak D match, TRBD1 (7 bases). Germline V CDR1 and CDR2: SGHRS, YFSETQ. V was clipped by 4 bases and J by 3 bases, with 14 bases between them. The CDR3 length is 14 residues. CDR3 protein: CASSPGGTVYEQYF. The CDR3 DNA follows: TGCGCCAGCAGCCCCGGAGGGACAGTCTACGAGCAGTACTTC.

V gene TRBV19 combines with J gene TRBJ2-3; 9 bases are a match to TRBD1. Trimming took 6 bases from V and 3 from J; bases not matched to a gene: 7. Germline CDR1 reads LNHDA; CDR2 reads SQIVND (reference sequence). The CDR3 totals 15 residues. CDR3 residues: CASSPGTGRTDTQYF. DNA for the CDR3: TGTGCCAGTAGCCCCGGGACAGGGAGGACAGATACGCAGTATTTT.

By sample fraction, this clone is medium-sized (0.01 to 0.1%). The chain is built from TRBV6-1 and TRBJ2-5; D might be TRBD1 or TRBD2, each matching 5 bases. V lost 2 bases and J lost 4, with 11 bases in between. Germline V gene data show CDR1 as MNHNS and CDR2 as SASEGT. The CDR3 covers 14 residues. This CDR3 is CASSERGVIETQYF. The CDR3 DNA reads TGTGCCAGCAGTGAACGAGGGGTAATAGAGACCCAGTACTTC.

The chain uses TRBV4-1 and TRBJ2-5, with 10 bases that match TRBD1. Germline trimming cut 4 bases from V and 2 bases from J; bases unmatched to any gene: 10. The CDR3 sequence is 17 residues long. Germline V gene sequence: CDR1 MGHRA, CDR2 YSYEKL. In DNA form, the CDR3 reads TGCGCCAGCAGCCTCAGGGCGGGACAGGGGCTACAAGAGACCCAGTACTTC. As protein: CASSLRAGQGLQETQYF.

The chain recombines TRBV7-6 with TRBJ2-7, with 8 positions matching TRBD2. V lost 1 base to trimming and J lost 2 bases; unmatched junction nucleotides: 4. The germline CDR1 and CDR2 sequences are SGHVS and FNYEAQ. The length of the CDR3 is 15 residues. CDR3 amino acids: CASSLESGGAYEQYF. The CDR3 bases are TGTGCCAGCAGCTTAGAGTCGGGGGGGGCCTACGAGCAGTACTTC.

The chain has TRBV2 and TRBJ1-4; 8 bases line up with TRBD1. V was pared by 6 bases and J by 8 bases, with 8 bases of the junction left unmatched. There are 14 residues in the CDR3. Germline lookup yields CDR1 SNHLY and CDR2 FYNNEI. CDR3 region: CASRRDRSEEKLFF. The CDR3 DNA reads TGTGCCAGCAGGAGGGACAGGTCGGAAGAAAAACTGTTTTTT.

The CDR3 reads CASSLPGRGGTEAFF. For the CDR3, the DNA is TGTGCCAGCAGCTTGCCTGGTCGGGGGGGCACTGAAGCTTTCTTT. The chain is built from TRBV5-4 and TRBJ1-1, with D perhaps TRBD1 (5 bases). V shed 1 base and J shed 4 bases, with 14 bases lying between them. The CDR3 totals 15 residues. Germline CDR1 is SGHNT and CDR2 is YYREEE (reference sequence).

V usage is TRBV19 and J usage is TRBJ2-7; 9 positions agree with TRBD2. This CDR3 is 15 amino acids long. The germline V gene encodes CDR1 LNHDA and CDR2 SQIVND (reference sequence). The ends lost 1 base at V and 2 bases at J; junction bases unmatched: 3. CDR3 loop: CASSIALAGPYEQYF. The CDR3 nucleotides read TGTGCCAGTAGTATAGCCCTAGCGGGACCCTACGAGCAGTACTTC.

The rearrangement uses TRBV28 and TRBJ1-2, with 8 bases matching TRBD1. The CDR3 contains 16 residues. V lost 3 bases and J lost 8; bases outside the gene matches: 14. Per germline, CDR1 MDHEN and CDR2 SYDVKM. The CDR3 spells CASSFLIGQGAGGYTF. The CDR3 bases are TGTGCCAGCAGTTTCCTCATCGGGCAGGGGGCAGGGGGCTACACCTTC.

The table lists this clone with a few counts. This sequence joins TRBV5-6 and TRBJ1-4; 9 nucleotides line up with TRBD1. This CDR3 comprises 16 residues. V dropped 3 bases and J dropped 3; count of bases not matched to a gene: 6. Per the germline V gene, CDR1 is SGHDT and CDR2 is YYEEEE. The CDR3 reads CASSSIQGASNEKLFF. CDR3 in DNA: TGTGCCAGCAGCTCGATACAGGGGGCATCTAATGAAAAACTGTTTTTT.

This clone was seen just once. The chain links TRBV6-2 or TRBV6-3 to TRBJ1-2; D remains unclear. Germline CDR1 MNHEY, CDR2 SVGEGT. Between the trimmed V and J ends, which lost 4 bases and 4 bases, there was a span of 13 bases. The CDR3 has 14 residues. The CDR3: CASSSRQTSYGYTF. For the CDR3, the DNA is TGTGCCAGCAGTTCACGGCAGACGAGCTATGGCTACACCTTC.

Turning to this clone: A read error may account for a junction end that differs from germline. V and J are TRBV10-1 and TRBJ2-1; TRBD2 aligns across 12 bases. This CDR3 spans 17 amino acids. CDR1 WNHNN and CDR2 SYGVQD come from the germline V gene (reference sequence). The CDR3 DNA reads as TGCGCCAGCAGTCAGTCCCGACTAGCGGGAGTTGGGAATGAGCAGTTCTTC. The encoded protein is CASSQSRLAGVGNEQFF.

Here the CDR3 DNA reads TGTGCCAGCAGCGCAGAGGTAGCGGGGGGGCCTTTCTCCTACAATGAGCAGTTCTTC. This codes for CASSAEVAGGPFSYNEQFF. The chain employs TRBV3-1 (or the pseudogene TRBV3-2) and TRBJ2-1; the match to TRBD2 covers 11 bases. The junction had 12 bases not matched to a gene; V was cut back by 5 bases and J by 0 bases. The CDR3 is 19 residues long. The V gene's germline CDR1 is LGHDT and CDR2 YNNKEL (reference sequence).

This chain's CDR3 is CASSQGYEQYF. CDR3 bases: TGTGCCAGCAGCCAGGGCTACGAGCAGTACTTC. The chain has TRBV3-1 (or the pseudogene TRBV3-2) and TRBJ2-7; D is unclear. V lost 3 bases and J lost 3, with 3 bases in between. Germline CDR1 reads LGHDT; CDR2 reads YNNKEL (reference sequence). This CDR3 is 11 amino acids long.

The chain couples TRBV30 to TRBJ1-1; no firm D call. The CDR3 has 13 amino acids. Trimming cost V 2 bases and J 4 bases, with 11 bases left between them. Germline CDR1 and CDR2: GTSNPN and SVGIG (reference sequence). The CDR3 DNA sequence: TGTGCCTGGAGTTCGGATAAGCGCACTGAAGCTTTCTTT. Translated: CAWSSDKRTEAFF.

This sequence joins TRBV9 and TRBJ2-1; TRBD2 matches at 13 bases. Germline lookup yields CDR1 SGDLS and CDR2 YYNGEE. The CDR3 runs to 17 residues. With 2 bases clipped from V and 5 bases from J, the junction kept 7 bases outside the gene matches. The CDR3 DNA reads as TGTGCCAGCAGCGTTGTGCATGGGACTAGCGGGGACAATGAGCAGTTCTTC. Amino acid sequence: CASSVVHGTSGDNEQFF.

V gene TRBV2 combines with J gene TRBJ1-4, with TRBD1 matching over 7 bases. After removal of 5 bases from V and 8 bases from J, the junction contained 8 bases not matched to a gene. The CDR3 totals 14 residues. The V gene's germline CDR1 is SNHLY and CDR2 FYNNEI. The CDR3 DNA follows: TGTGCCAGCAGTCCGGACAGGTGGGGGGAAAAACTGTTTTTT. This translates into CASSPDRWGEKLFF.

J is TRBJ1-4 and V is TRBV18, with D perhaps TRBD1 (5 bases). This CDR3 comprises 14 residues. V lost 2 bases and J lost 4, with 8 bases in between. CDR1 and CDR2 (germline): KGHSH, LQKENI. CDR3: CASSPDSYNEKLFF. CDR3 bases: TGTGCCAGCTCACCAGACAGTTATAATGAAAAACTGTTTTTT.

This clone has just a few counts. The rearrangement joins TRBV29-1 to TRBJ2-7; D is unresolved. CDR1 SQVTM and CDR2 ANQGSEA come from the germline V gene. The CDR3 covers 11 residues. The V end was cut by 4 bases, the J end by 7 bases, with 11 bases between. The CDR3 bases are TGCAGCGTTGTAGCCTCCGGAGAGCAGTACTTC. Encoded protein: CSVVASGEQYF.

V gene TRBV7-2 combines with J gene TRBJ1-5; D gene unclear. This CDR3 contains 15 residues. CDR1 SGHTA and CDR2 FQGNSA come from the germline V gene. Trimming removed 5 bases at V and 2 bases at J, with 13 bases between. CDR3 protein: CASSGAGPGNQPQHF. The CDR3 nucleotides are TGTGCCAGCAGCGGCGCAGGTCCAGGCAATCAGCCCCAGCATTTT.